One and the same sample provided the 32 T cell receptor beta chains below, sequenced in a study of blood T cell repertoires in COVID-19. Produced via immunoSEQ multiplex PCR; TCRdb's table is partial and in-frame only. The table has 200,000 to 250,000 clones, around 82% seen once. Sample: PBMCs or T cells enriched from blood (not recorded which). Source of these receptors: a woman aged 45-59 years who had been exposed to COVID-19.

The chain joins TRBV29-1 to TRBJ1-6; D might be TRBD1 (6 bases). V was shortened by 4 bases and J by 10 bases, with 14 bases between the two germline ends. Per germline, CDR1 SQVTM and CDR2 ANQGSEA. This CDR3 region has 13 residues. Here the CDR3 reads CSVGDIGGSPLHF. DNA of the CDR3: TGCAGCGTTGGGGACATAGGGGGATCACCCCTCCACTTT.

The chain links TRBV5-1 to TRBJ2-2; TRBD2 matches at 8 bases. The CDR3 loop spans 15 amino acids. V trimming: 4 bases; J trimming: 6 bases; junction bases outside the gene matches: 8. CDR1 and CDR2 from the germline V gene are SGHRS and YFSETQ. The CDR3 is CASSRSGASPGELFF. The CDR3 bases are TGCGCCAGCAGCCGTAGCGGGGCCAGTCCCGGGGAGCTGTTTTTT.

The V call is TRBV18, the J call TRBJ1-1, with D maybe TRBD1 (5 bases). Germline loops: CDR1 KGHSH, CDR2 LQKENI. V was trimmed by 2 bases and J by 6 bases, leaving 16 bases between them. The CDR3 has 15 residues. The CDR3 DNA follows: TGTGCCAGCTCACCAAGCCGGGACTTAAGCTCTGAAGCTTTCTTT. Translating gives CASSPSRDLSSEAFF.

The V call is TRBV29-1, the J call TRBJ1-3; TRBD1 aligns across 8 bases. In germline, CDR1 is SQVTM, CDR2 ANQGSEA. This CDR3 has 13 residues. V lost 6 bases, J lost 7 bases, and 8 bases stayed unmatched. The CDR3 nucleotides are TGCAGCGTGGGGGAGACAGGGGCGAACACCATATATTTT. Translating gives CSVGETGANTIYF.

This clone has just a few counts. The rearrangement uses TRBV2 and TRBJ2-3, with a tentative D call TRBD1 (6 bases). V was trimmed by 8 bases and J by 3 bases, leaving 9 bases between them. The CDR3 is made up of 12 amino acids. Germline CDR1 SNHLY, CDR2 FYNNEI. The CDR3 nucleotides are TGTGCCAGCGACAGGCTGACAGATACGCAGTATTTT. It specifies CASDRLTDTQYF.

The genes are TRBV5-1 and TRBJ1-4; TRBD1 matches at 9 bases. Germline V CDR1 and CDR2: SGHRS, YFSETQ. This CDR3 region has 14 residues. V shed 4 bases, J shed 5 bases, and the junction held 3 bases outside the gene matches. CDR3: CASSIGTGNEKLFF. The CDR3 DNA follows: TGCGCCAGCAGCATAGGGACAGGGAATGAAAAACTGTTTTTT. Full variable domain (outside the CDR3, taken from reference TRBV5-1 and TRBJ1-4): KAGVTQTPRYLIKTRGQQVTLSCSPISGHRSVSWYQQTPGQGLQFLFEYFSETQRNKGNFPGRFSGRQFSNSRSEMNVSTLELGDSALYLCASSIGTGNEKLFFGSGTQLSVL.

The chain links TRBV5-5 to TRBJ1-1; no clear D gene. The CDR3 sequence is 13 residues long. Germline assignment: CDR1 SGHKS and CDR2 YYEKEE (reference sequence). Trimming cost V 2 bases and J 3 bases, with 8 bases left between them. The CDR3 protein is CASSLYGDTEAFF. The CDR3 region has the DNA TGTGCCAGCAGCTTATACGGAGACACTGAAGCTTTCTTT.

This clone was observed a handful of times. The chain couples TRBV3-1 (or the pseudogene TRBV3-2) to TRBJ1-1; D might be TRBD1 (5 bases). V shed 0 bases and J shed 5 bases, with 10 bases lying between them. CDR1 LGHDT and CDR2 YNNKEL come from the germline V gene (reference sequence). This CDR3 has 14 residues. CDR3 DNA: TGTGCCAGCAGCCAAGAGGGGGGAGAAACTGAAGCTTTCTTT. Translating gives CASSQEGGETEAFF.

The CDR3 bases are TGTGCCAGCAGCAAAACAGGGGGCGTCAACACTGAAGCTTTCTTT. Amino acids: CASSKTGGVNTEAFF. The V and J genes are TRBV7-9 and TRBJ1-1; 9 nucleotides match TRBD1. The length of the CDR3 is 15 residues. The germline gives CDR1 SEHNR, CDR2 FQNEAQ (reference sequence). Trimming at V came to 5 bases and at J to 2 bases, leaving 6 bases not matched to a gene.

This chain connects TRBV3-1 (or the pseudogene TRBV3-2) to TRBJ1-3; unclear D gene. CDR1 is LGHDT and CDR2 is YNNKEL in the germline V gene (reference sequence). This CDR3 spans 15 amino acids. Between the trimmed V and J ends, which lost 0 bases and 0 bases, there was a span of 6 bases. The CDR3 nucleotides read TGTGCCAGCAGCCAAGACTCCGTCTCTGGAAACACCATATATTTT. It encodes CASSQDSVSGNTIYF.

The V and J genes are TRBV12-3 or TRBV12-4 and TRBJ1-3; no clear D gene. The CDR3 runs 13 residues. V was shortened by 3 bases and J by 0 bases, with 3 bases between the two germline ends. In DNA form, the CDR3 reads TGTGCCAGCAGTTTTAACTCTGGAAACACCATATATTTT. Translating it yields CASSFNSGNTIYF.

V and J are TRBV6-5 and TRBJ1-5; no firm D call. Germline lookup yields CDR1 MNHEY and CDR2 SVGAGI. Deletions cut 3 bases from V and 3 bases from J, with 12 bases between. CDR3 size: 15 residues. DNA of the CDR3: TGTGCCAGCAGTTATGGCCGGCAGGCCAATCAGCCCCAGCATTTT. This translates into CASSYGRQANQPQHF.

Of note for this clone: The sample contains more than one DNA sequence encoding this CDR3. The CDR3 DNA is TGCAGCGTTTCCAGGGGCTTAGAGACCCAGTACTTC. Protein product: CSVSRGLETQYF. This chain links TRBV29-1 with TRBJ2-5; tentative D call: TRBD1 (6 bases). The germline gives CDR1 SQVTM, CDR2 ANQGSEA. V lost 5 bases and J 4 bases, leaving 11 bases between the germline ends. The CDR3 has 12 amino acids.

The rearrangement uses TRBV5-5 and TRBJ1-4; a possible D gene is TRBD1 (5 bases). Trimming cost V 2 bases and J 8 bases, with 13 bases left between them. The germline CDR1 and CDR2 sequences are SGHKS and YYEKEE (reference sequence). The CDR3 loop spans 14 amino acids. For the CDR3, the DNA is TGTGCCAGCAGCTTCGGTCAGGGTAGGGAAAAACTGTTTTTT. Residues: CASSFGQGREKLFF.

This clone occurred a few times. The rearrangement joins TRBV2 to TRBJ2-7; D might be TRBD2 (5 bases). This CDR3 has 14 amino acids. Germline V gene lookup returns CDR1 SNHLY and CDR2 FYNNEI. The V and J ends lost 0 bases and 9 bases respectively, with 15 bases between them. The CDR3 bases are TGTGCCAGCAGTGAAGCATCCGGGGTTGAAGTGCAGTACTTC. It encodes CASSEASGVEVQYF.

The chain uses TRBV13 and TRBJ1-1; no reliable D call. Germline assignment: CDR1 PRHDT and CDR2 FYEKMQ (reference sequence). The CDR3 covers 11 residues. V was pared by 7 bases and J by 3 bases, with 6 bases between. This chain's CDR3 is CASNSYTEAFF. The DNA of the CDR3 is TGTGCCAGCAACTCTTACACTGAAGCTTTCTTT.

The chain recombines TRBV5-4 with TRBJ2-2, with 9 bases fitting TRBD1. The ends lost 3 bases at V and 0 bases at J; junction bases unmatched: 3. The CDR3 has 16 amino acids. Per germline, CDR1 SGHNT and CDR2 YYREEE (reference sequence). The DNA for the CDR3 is TGTGCCAGCAGCTACGGACAGGGGCCGAACACCGGGGAGCTGTTTTTT. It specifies CASSYGQGPNTGELFF.

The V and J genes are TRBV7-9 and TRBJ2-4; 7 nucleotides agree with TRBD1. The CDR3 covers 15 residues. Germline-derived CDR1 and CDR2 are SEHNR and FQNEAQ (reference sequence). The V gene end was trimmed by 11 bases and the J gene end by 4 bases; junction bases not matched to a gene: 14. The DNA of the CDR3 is TGTGCCCCCGGGGTACCGGGACAGCAGAAAAACATTCAGTACTTC. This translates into CAPGVPGQQKNIQYF.

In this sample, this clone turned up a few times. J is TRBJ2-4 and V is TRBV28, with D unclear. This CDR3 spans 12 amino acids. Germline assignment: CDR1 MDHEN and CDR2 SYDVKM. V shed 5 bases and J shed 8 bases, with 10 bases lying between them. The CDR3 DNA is TGTGCCAGCAGTCCTCGGGTCGACATTCAGTACTTC. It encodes CASSPRVDIQYF.

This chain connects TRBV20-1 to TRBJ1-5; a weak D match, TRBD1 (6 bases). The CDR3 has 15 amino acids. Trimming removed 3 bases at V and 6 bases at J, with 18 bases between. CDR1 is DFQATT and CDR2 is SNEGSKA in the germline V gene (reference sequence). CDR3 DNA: TGCAGTGCTAGTAATAACAGGGTAACGGCTCAGCCCCAGCATTTT. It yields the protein CSASNNRVTAQPQHF.

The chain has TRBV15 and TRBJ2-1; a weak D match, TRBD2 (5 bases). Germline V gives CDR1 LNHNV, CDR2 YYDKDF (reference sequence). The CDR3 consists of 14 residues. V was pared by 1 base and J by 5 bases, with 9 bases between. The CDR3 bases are TGTGCCACCAGCAGAGGATTCGGGGACAATGAGCAGTTCTTC. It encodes CATSRGFGDNEQFF.

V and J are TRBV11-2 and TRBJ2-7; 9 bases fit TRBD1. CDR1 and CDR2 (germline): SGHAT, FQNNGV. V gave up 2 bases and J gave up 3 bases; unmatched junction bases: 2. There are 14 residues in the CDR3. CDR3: CASSLLDRGYEQYF. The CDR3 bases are TGTGCCAGCAGCTTACTGGACAGGGGCTACGAGCAGTACTTC.

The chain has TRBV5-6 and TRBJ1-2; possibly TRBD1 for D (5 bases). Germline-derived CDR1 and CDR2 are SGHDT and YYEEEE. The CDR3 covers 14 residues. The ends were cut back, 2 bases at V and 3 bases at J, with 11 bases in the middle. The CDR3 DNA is TGTGCCAGCAGCTTAGGGGCGGTGGACTATGGCTACACCTTC. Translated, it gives CASSLGAVDYGYTF.

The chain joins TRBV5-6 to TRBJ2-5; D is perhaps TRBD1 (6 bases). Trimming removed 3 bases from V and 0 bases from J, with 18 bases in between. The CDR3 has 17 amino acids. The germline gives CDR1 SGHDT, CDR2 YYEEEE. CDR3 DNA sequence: TGTGCCAGCAGCTCTCGTGACAGGTCCGAGTACCAAGAGACCCAGTACTTC. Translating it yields CASSSRDRSEYQETQYF.

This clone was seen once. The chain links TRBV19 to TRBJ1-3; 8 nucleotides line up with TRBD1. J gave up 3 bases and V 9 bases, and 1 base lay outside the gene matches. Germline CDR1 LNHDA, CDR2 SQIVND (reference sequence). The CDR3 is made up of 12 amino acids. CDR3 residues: CASGTGGNTIYF. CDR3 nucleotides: TGTGCCAGCGGGACAGGTGGAAACACCATATATTTT.

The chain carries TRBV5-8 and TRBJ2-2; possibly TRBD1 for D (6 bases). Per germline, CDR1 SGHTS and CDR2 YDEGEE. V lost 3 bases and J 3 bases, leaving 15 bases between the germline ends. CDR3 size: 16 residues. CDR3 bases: TGTGCCAGCAGCTCTCACAGGGAAAAGCACACCGGGGAGCTGTTTTTT. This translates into CASSSHREKHTGELFF.

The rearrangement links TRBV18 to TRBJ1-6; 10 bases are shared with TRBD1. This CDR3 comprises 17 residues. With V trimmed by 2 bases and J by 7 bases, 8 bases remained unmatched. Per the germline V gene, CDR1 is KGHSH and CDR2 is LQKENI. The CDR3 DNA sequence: TGTGCCAGCTCACCAGCGGGACAGGGGAGTGGCAATTCACCCCTCCACTTT. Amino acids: CASSPAGQGSGNSPLHF.

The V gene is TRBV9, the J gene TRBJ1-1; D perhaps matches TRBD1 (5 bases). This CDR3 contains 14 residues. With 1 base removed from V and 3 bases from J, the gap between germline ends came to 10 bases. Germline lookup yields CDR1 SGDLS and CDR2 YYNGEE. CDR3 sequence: CASSVRGTDTEAFF. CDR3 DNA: TGTGCCAGCAGCGTACGCGGGACGGACACTGAAGCTTTCTTT.

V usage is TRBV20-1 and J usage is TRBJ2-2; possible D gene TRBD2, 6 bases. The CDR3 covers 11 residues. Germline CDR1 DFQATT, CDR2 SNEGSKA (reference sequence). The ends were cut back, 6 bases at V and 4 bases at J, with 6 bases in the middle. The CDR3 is CSAGGTGELFF. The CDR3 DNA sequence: TGCAGTGCCGGGGGCACCGGGGAGCTGTTTTTT.

CDR3 sequence: CASSVAGTTDTQYF. For the CDR3, the DNA is TGTGCCAGCAGTGTAGCGGGGACCACAGATACGCAGTATTTT. The V and J genes are TRBV27 and TRBJ2-3, with 8 bases fitting TRBD2. Germline CDR1 and CDR2: MNHEY and SMNVEV (reference sequence). V trimming: 5 bases; J trimming: 2 bases; junction bases outside the gene matches: 3. The CDR3 has 14 residues.

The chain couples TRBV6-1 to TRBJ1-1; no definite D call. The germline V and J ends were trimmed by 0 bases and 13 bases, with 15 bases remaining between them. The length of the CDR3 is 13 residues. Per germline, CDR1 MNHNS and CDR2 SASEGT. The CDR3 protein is CASSEAPSHGGFF. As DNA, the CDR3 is TGTGCCAGCAGTGAAGCACCCAGCCACGGAGGTTTCTTT.

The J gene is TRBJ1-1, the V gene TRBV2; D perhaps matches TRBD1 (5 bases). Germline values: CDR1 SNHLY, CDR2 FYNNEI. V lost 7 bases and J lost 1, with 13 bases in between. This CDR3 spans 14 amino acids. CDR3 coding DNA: TGTGCCAGCAACCTGGACAAGGGGAACACTGAAGCTTTCTTT. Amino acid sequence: CASNLDKGNTEAFF.